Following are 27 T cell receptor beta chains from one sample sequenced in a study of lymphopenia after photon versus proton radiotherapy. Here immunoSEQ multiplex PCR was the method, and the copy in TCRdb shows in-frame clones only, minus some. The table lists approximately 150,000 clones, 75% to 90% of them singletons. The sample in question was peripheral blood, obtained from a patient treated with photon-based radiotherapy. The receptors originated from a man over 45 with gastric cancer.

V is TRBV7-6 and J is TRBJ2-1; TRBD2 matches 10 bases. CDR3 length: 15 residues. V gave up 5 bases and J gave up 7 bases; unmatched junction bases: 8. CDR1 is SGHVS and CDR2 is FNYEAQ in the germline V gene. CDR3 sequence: CASSPASGSYNEQFF. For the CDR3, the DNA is TGTGCCAGCAGCCCCGCTAGCGGGAGTTATAATGAGCAGTTCTTC.

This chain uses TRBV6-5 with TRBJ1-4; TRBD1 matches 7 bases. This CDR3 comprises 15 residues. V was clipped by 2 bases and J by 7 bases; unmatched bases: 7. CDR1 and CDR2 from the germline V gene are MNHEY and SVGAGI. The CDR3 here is CASSYGQELSEKLFF. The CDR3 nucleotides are TGTGCCAGCAGTTACGGACAGGAGTTGAGTGAAAAACTGTTTTTT.

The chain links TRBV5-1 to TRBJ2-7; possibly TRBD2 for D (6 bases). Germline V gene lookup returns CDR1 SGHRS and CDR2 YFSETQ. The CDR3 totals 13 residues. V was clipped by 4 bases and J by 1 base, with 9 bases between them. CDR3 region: CASSTGTSYEQYF. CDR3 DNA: TGCGCCAGCAGCACCGGGACTTCCTACGAGCAGTACTTC.

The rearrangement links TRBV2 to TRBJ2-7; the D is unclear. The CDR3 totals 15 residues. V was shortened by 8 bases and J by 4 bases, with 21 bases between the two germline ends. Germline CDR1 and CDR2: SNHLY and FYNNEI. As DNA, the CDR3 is TGTGCCAGCCTCCTGGTCCTAGGGCCATCATACGAGCAGTACTTC. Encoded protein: CASLLVLGPSYEQYF.

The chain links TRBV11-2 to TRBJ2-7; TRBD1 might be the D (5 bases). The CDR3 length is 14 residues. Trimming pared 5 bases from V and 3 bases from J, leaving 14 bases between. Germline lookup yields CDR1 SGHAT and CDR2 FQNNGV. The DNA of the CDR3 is TGTGCCAGCAGCAAAGACAGTTGGGGCTACGAGCAGTACTTC. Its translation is CASSKDSWGYEQYF. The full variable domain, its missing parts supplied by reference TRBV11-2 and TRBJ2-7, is EAGVAQSPRYKIIEKRQSVAFWCNPISGHATLYWYQQILGQGPKLLIQFQNNGVVDDSQLPKDRFSAERLKGVDSTLKIQPAKLEDSAVYLCASSKDSWGYEQYFGPGTRLTVT.

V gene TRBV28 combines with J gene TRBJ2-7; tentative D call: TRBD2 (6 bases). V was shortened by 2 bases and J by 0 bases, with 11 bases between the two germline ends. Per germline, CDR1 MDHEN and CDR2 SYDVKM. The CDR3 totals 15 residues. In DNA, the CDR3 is TGTGCCAGCAGTTTAAGGGACTTTTTCTCCTACGAGCAGTACTTC. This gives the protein CASSLRDFFSYEQYF.

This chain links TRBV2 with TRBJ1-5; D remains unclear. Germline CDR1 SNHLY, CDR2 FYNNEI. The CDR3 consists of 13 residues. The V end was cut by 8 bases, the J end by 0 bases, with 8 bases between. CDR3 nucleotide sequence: TGTGCCAGCTCGCCATATAGCAATCAGCCCCAGCATTTT. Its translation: CASSPYSNQPQHF.

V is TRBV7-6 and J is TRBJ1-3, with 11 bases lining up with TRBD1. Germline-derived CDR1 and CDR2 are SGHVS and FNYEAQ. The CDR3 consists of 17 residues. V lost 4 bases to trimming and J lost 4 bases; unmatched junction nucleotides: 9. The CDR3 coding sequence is TGTGCCAGCAGCTCCACACTCGGACAGGGGGCGGGAAACACCATATATTTT. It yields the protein CASSSTLGQGAGNTIYF.

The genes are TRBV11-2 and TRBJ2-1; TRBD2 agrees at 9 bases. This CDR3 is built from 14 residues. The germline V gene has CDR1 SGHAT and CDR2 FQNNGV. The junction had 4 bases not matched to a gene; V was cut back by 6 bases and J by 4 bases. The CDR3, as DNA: TGTGCCAGCAGGCGTACTAGCGGGTACAATGAGCAGTTCTTC. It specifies CASRRTSGYNEQFF.

CDR3 sequence (DNA): TGTGCCTGGAGTGAAGTGACAGGGGGCAGGGGCGGGAGGCAACCTTATACGCAGTATTTT. The encoded protein is CAWSEVTGGRGGRQPYTQYF. V is TRBV30 and J is TRBJ2-3, with 10 bases matching TRBD1. Germline lookup yields CDR1 GTSNPN and CDR2 SVGIG (reference sequence). The CDR3 length is 20 residues. V dropped 1 base and J dropped 7; count of bases not matched to a gene: 23.

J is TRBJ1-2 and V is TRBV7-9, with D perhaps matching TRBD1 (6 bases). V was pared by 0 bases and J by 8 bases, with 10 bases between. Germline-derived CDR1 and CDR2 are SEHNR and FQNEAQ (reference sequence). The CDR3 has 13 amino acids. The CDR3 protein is CASSLAGAEGYTF. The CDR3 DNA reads TGTGCCAGCAGCTTAGCGGGGGCTGAGGGCTACACCTTC.

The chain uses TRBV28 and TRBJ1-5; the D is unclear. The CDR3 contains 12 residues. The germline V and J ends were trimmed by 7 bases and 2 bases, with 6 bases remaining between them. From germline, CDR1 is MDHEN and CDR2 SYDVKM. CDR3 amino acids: CASKTGNQPQHF. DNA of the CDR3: TGTGCCAGCAAGACCGGCAATCAGCCCCAGCATTTT.

Written as DNA, the CDR3 is TGTGCCAGCAGTTGGGTCGAGGACGGGGCGCAGTATTTT. Amino acids: CASSWVEDGAQYF. V gene TRBV27 combines with J gene TRBJ2-3; possible D gene TRBD2, 5 bases. CDR3 length: 13 residues. Germline assignment: CDR1 MNHEY and CDR2 SMNVEV (reference sequence). V was trimmed by 4 bases and J by 10 bases, leaving 15 bases between them.

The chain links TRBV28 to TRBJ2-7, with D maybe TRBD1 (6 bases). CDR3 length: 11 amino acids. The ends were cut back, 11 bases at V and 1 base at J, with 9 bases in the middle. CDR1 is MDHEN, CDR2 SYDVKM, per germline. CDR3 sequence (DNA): TGTGCCTCACAGGGATCCTACGAGCAGTACTTC. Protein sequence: CASQGSYEQYF. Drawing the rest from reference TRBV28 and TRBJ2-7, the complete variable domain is DVKVTQSSRYLVKRTGEKVFLECVQDMDHENMFWYRQDPGLGLRLIYFSYDVKMKEKGDIPEGYSVSREKKERFSLILESASTNQTSMYLCASQGSYEQYFGPGTRLTVT.

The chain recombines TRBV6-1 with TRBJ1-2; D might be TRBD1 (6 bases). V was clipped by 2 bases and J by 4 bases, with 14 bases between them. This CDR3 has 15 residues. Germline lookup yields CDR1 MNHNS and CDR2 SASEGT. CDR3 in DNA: TGTGCCAGCAGTGAACCAGGGGCGATCCCCTATGGCTACACCTTC. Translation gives CASSEPGAIPYGYTF.

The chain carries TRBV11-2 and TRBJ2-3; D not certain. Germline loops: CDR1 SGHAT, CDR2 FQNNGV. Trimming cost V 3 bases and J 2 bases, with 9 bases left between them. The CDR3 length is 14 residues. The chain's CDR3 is CASSLNSITDTQYF. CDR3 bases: TGTGCCAGCAGCTTGAATAGTATCACAGATACGCAGTATTTT. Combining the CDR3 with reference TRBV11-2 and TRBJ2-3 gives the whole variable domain EAGVAQSPRYKIIEKRQSVAFWCNPISGHATLYWYQQILGQGPKLLIQFQNNGVVDDSQLPKDRFSAERLKGVDSTLKIQPAKLEDSAVYLCASSLNSITDTQYFGPGTRLTVL.

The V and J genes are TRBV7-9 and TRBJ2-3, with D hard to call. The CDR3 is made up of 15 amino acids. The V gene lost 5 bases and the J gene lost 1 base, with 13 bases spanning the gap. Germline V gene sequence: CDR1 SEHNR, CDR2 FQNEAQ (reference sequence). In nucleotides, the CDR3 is TGTGCCAGCAGCCAATCGAATTTCCGCACAGATACGCAGTATTTT. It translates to CASSQSNFRTDTQYF.

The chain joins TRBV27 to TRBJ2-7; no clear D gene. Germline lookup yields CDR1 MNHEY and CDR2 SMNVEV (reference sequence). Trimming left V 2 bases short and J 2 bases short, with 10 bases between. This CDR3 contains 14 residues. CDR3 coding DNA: TGTGCCAGCAGTTTACGAGCCCCCCCCTACGAGCAGTACTTC. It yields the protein CASSLRAPPYEQYF.

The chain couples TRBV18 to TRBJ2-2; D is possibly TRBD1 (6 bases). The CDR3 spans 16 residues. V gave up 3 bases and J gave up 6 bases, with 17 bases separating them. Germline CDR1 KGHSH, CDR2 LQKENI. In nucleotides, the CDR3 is TGTGCCAGCTCACCCGTTATTGGGGGCGCGGCCGGGGAGCTGTTTTTT. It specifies CASSPVIGGAAGELFF.

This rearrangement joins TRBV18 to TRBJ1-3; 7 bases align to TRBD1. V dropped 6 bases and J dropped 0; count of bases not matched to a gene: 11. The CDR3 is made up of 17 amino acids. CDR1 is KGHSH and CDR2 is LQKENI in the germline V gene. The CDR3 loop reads CASSPTGATSSGNTIYF. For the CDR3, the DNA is TGTGCCAGCTCGCCCACAGGGGCCACGAGCTCTGGAAACACCATATATTTT.

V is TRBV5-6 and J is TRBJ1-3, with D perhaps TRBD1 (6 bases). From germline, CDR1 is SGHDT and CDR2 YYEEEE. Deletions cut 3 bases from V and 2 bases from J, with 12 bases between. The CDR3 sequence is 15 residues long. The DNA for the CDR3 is TGTGCCAGCAGCTCCACGGGACAACCTGGAAACACCATATATTTT. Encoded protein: CASSSTGQPGNTIYF. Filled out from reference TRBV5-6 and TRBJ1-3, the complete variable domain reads DAGVTQSPTHLIKTRGQQVTLRCSPKSGHDTVSWYQQALGQGPQFIFQYYEEEERQRGNFPDRFSGHQFPNYSSELNVNALLLGDSALYLCASSSTGQPGNTIYFGEGSWLTVV.

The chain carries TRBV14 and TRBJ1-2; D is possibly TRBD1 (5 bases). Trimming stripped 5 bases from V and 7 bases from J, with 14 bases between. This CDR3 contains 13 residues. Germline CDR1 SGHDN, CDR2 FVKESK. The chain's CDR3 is CASSSMGVSGYTF. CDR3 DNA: TGTGCCAGCAGCTCGATGGGGGTCTCTGGCTACACCTTC.

The CDR3 here is CASSVEGTEAFF. CDR3 sequence (DNA): TGTGCCAGCAGCGTAGAGGGGACTGAAGCTTTCTTT. The chain couples TRBV9 to TRBJ1-1; D is possibly TRBD1 (5 bases). Per germline, CDR1 SGDLS and CDR2 YYNGEE. The length of the CDR3 is 12 residues. V lost 0 bases, J lost 5 bases, and 5 bases lay in between.

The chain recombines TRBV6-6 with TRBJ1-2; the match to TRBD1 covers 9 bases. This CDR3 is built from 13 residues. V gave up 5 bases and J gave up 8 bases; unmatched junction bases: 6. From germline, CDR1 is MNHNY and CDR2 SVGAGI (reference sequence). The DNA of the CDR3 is TGTGCCAGCAGTCCTCGACAGGGGGAAGGCTACACCTTC. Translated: CASSPRQGEGYTF.

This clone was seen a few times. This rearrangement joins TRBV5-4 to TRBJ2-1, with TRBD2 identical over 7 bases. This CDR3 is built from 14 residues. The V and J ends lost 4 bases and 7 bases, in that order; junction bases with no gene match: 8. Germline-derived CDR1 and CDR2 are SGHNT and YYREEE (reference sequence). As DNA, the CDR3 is TGTGCCAGCAGCCCCGGACTAGTGGTAAATGAGCAGTTCTTC. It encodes CASSPGLVVNEQFF.

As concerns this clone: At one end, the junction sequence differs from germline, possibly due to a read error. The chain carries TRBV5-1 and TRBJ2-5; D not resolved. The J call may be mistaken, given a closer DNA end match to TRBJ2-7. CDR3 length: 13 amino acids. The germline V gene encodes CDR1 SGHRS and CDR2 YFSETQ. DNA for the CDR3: TGTGCCAGCAGCTTGCTCCCGGGCAACGAGCAGTACTTC. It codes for CASSLLPGNEQYF.

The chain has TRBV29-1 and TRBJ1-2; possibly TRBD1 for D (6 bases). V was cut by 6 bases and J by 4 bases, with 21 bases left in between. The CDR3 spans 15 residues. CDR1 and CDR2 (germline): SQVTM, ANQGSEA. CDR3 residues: CSVLKGVGAGYGYTF. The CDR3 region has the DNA TGCAGCGTCCTTAAAGGAGTGGGGGCCGGCTATGGCTACACCTTC.